What follows is one T cell receptor beta chain and its context. As yet, its antigen is unknown. This sample stems from a study of T-cell memory formation after mild COVID-19. Findings of the study overall: Contracting CD4+ clones sat mainly in CM and EM; CD8+ in EMRA. Confirmation was lacking for SARS-CoV-2 specificity of second-wave clones that peaked on day 37. The study detected some responding clones in pre-infection memory, suggesting cross-reactive memory joined.

5'RACE primed at constant segments yielded TCR alpha and TCR beta cDNA libraries bearing sample barcodes and UMIs. TCRdb independently ran MiXCR on the 5' RACE reads; one entry per CDR3 protein. The top ten clones hold 27% of a sample with some 110,000 distinct CDR3 sequences, roughly an eighth of them seen once. CDR1 and CDR2 from the germline V gene are LNHDA and SQIVND (reference sequence). Trimming took 7 bases from V and 4 from J, leaving 20 bases between them. This CDR3 has 15 residues. This chain joins TRBV19 and TRBJ2-7, with D maybe TRBD2 (5 bases). The origin of this receptor is an adult woman who had mild COVID-19 (a few samples of this study predate the infection). Cell type and time point are not known. The sequencing input was PBMCs or a T cell subset sorted from them (not recorded which). CDR3 bases: TGTGCCAGTACCATCACTCATGGAGGCGTTTACGAGCAGTACTTC. The encoded protein is CASTITHGGVYEQYF.